What follows are 15 T cell receptor beta chains derived from one specimen sequenced in a study of radiotherapy plus CTLA-4 blockade in lung cancer. Only in-frame clones appear in the TCRdb table, and some are missing; sequencing was by immunoSEQ multiplex PCR. Altogether 62,000 or so clones are present, around 80% being singletons, with the ten largest covering approximately 9.3%. The sample in question was peripheral blood, obtained from a patient treated with radiotherapy plus ipilimumab. The receptors were gathered from a human donor with non-small cell lung cancer who had a complete response to radiotherapy plus ipilimumab.

V and J are TRBV18 and TRBJ1-2, with D unresolved. The germline CDR1 and CDR2 sequences are KGHSH and LQKENI. Trimming cost V 1 base and J 8 bases, with 11 bases left between them. The CDR3 runs 13 residues. In nucleotides, the CDR3 is TGTGCCAGCTCACCACTCGACCTGGTGGGCTACACCTTC. This gives the protein CASSPLDLVGYTF.

The rearrangement links TRBV6-5 to TRBJ1-6, with TRBD1 identical over 7 bases. The CDR3 spans 14 residues. The ends lost 6 bases at V and 8 bases at J; junction bases unmatched: 7. The germline CDR1 and CDR2 sequences are MNHEY and SVGAGI. DNA of the CDR3: TGTGCCAGCAGCATCAGGGGGGGATATTCACCCCTCCACTTT. This gives the protein CASSIRGGYSPLHF.

The table lists this clone with a few counts. This chain joins TRBV6-4 and TRBJ1-1, with D unresolved. The CDR3 length is 14 residues. V was shortened by 0 bases and J by 1 base, with 6 bases between the two germline ends. Germline loops: CDR1 MRHNA, CDR2 SNTAGT. The CDR3 spells CASSDSNRNTEAFF. CDR3 coding DNA: TGTGCCAGCAGTGACTCCAACAGGAACACTGAAGCTTTCTTT.

The chain has TRBV27 and TRBJ2-3; the match to TRBD1 covers 9 bases. Trimming took 2 bases from V and 1 from J; bases not matched to a gene: 19. The CDR3 sequence is 21 residues long. Germline lookup yields CDR1 MNHEY and CDR2 SMNVEV (reference sequence). The CDR3 region is CASSLTSGPIGWTGGTDTQYF. In DNA, the CDR3 is TGTGCCAGCAGTTTAACATCCGGGCCGATTGGGTGGACAGGGGGCACAGATACGCAGTATTTT.

Here the CDR3 DNA reads TGTGCCAGCAGTCGACAGACCACTGAAGCTTTCTTT. Encoded protein: CASSRQTTEAFF. The chain carries TRBV6-6 and TRBJ1-1; D possibly corresponds to TRBD1 (5 bases). Germline-derived CDR1 and CDR2 are MNHNY and SVGAGI (reference sequence). V lost 5 bases, J lost 4 bases, and 8 bases lay in between. The CDR3 consists of 12 residues.

The chain recombines TRBV10-1 with TRBJ1-2; D gene ambiguous. V lost 0 bases, J lost 8 bases, and 16 bases lay in between. The germline V gene has CDR1 WNHNN and CDR2 SYGVQD (reference sequence). The CDR3 runs to 15 residues. This chain's CDR3 is CASSESKDSSRGYTF. CDR3 in DNA: TGCGCCAGCAGTGAGTCGAAGGATTCCTCTAGGGGCTACACCTTC.

This chain uses TRBV19 with TRBJ1-1; D is perhaps TRBD1 (6 bases). CDR1 is LNHDA, CDR2 SQIVND, per germline (reference sequence). Trimming took off 5 bases at V and 0 bases at J, with 10 bases between the two ends. The CDR3 consists of 14 residues. The CDR3 spells CASSLRGMNTEAFF. The CDR3 nucleotides are TGTGCCAGTAGTCTCAGGGGAATGAACACTGAAGCTTTCTTT.

This clone was seen more than once but under ten times. This chain links TRBV5-4 with TRBJ1-1; a weak D match, TRBD1 (6 bases). V lost 4 bases to trimming and J lost 5 bases, with 9 bases between them. The CDR3 spans 12 residues. Germline values: CDR1 SGHNT, CDR2 YYREEE (reference sequence). The DNA for the CDR3 is TGTGCCAGCAGCAAGGGGGGTACTGAAGCTTTCTTT. The encoded protein is CASSKGGTEAFF. Drawing the rest from reference TRBV5-4 and TRBJ1-1, the complete variable domain is ETGVTQSPTHLIKTRGQQVTLRCSSQSGHNTVSWYQQALGQGPQFIFQYYREEENGRGNFPPRFSGLQFPNYSSELNVNALELDDSALYLCASSKGGTEAFFGQGTRLTVV.

The J gene is TRBJ2-3, the V gene TRBV6-6, with D perhaps given as TRBD1 or TRBD2 (5 bases each). Germline V lookup: CDR1 MNHNY, CDR2 SVGAGI (reference sequence). Trimming pared 0 bases from V and 6 bases from J, leaving 10 bases between. The CDR3 covers 14 residues. The DNA for the CDR3 is TGTGCCAGCAGTTACTCGGGGCCGGGGGATACGCAGTATTTT. It encodes CASSYSGPGDTQYF.

The chain employs TRBV19 and TRBJ2-7, with 9 bases aligning to TRBD2. V shed 4 bases, J shed 1 base, and the junction held 11 bases outside the gene matches. The length of the CDR3 is 17 residues. Germline lookup yields CDR1 LNHDA and CDR2 SQIVND (reference sequence). The CDR3 reads CASSTSSPAGGSYEQYF. In DNA form, the CDR3 reads TGTGCCAGTAGTACCTCTTCCCCAGCGGGGGGTTCCTACGAGCAGTACTTC.

V usage is TRBV9 and J usage is TRBJ1-5; D is uncertain. This CDR3 has 16 amino acids. V lost 0 bases and J lost 0, with 10 bases in between. Germline V gene sequence: CDR1 SGDLS, CDR2 YYNGEE. CDR3 bases: TGTGCCAGCAGCGTAGGAGGACCCGATAGCAATCAGCCCCAGCATTTT. This gives the protein CASSVGGPDSNQPQHF.

The chain joins TRBV7-2 to TRBJ2-3; a possible D gene is TRBD1 (6 bases). V shed 3 bases and J shed 0 bases, with 13 bases lying between them. This CDR3 comprises 16 residues. Germline values: CDR1 SGHTA, CDR2 FQGNSA. The CDR3 nucleotides are TGTGCCAGCAGCTTCTACGGCAGGGGTAGCACAGATACGCAGTATTTT. Amino acid sequence: CASSFYGRGSTDTQYF.

This clone has only one observation. The chain is built from TRBV19 and TRBJ2-3; D assignment may be TRBD1 or TRBD2 (6 bases each). CDR1 LNHDA and CDR2 SQIVND come from the germline V gene (reference sequence). The CDR3 runs to 16 residues. V gave up 5 bases and J gave up 0 bases, with 15 bases separating them. The CDR3 DNA reads as TGTGCCAGTAGTCCCCTGACGGGGGCTAGCACAGATACGCAGTATTTT. Protein product: CASSPLTGASTDTQYF. Full variable domain (rest looked up from reference TRBV19 and TRBJ2-3): DGGITQSPKYLFRKEGQNVTLSCEQNLNHDAMYWYRQDPGQGLRLIYYSQIVNDFQKGDIAEGYSVSREKKESFPLTVTSAQKNPTAFYLCASSPLTGASTDTQYFGPGTRLTVL.

The chain has TRBV10-2 and TRBJ1-1; D is perhaps TRBD1 (6 bases). Germline V gene sequence: CDR1 WSHSY, CDR2 SAAADI. The V gene lost 5 bases and the J gene lost 4 bases, with 14 bases spanning the gap. The CDR3 length is 14 residues. CDR3 DNA: TGCGCCAGCAGTTACACAGGGCGGACCACTGAAGCTTTCTTT. As protein: CASSYTGRTTEAFF.

This clone was detected only a few times. This chain connects TRBV6-1 to TRBJ1-5; D is unresolved. The CDR3 is made up of 14 amino acids. Germline CDR1 reads MNHNS; CDR2 reads SASEGT. The germline V and J ends were trimmed by 5 bases and 4 bases, with 12 bases remaining between them. This chain's CDR3 is CASSFLGVNQPQHF. The CDR3 region has the DNA TGTGCCAGCAGTTTCCTTGGCGTTAATCAGCCCCAGCATTTT.